This T cell receptor beta chain originates from a study of shared clonotypes between healthy human individuals. Trimming left V 0 bases short and J 5 bases short, with 5 bases between. The CDR3 runs 12 residues. Germline loops: CDR1 MNHEY, CDR2 SVGAGI. An even split of each subset's genomic DNA across several immunoSEQ plates was performed. The assay was immunoSEQ multiplex PCR, and TCRdb's table has in-frame clones only and misses some. Of about 2.5 million clones detected, just under 95% appear once; the ten largest clones hold more than 0.35%. On this clone itself: The same CDR3 also results from other DNA sequences found in this sample.

This receptor was identified in a young man in good health. Some clones in this sample may be carry-over from other donors' samples. Source material: naive CD4+ T cells from PBMCs. This sample's subset: CD45RA+ positively selected. The rearrangement links TRBV6-5 to TRBJ2-7, with D possibly matching TRBD1 (5 bases). The CDR3 sequence is CASSYSRDEQYF. In DNA, the CDR3 is TGTGCCAGCAGTTACTCCAGGGACGAGCAGTACTTC.